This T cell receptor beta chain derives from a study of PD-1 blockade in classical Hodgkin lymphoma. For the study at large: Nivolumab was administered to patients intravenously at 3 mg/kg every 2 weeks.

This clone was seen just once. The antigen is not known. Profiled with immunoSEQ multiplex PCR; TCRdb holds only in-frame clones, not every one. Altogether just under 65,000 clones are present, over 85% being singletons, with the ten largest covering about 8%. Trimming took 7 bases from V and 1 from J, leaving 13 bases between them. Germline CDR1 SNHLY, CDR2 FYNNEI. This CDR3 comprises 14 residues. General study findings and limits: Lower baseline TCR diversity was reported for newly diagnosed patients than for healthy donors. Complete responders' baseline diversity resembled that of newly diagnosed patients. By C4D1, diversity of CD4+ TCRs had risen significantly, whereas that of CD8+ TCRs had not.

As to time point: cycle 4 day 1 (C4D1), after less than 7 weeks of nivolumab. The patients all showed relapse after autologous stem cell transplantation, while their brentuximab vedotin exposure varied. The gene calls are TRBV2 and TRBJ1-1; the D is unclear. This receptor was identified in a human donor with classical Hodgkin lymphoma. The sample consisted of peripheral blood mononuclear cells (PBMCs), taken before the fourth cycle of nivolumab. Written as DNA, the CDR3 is TGTGCCAGCACGCAATCCCCGGGGAACACTGAAGCTTTCTTT. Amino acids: CASTQSPGNTEAFF.